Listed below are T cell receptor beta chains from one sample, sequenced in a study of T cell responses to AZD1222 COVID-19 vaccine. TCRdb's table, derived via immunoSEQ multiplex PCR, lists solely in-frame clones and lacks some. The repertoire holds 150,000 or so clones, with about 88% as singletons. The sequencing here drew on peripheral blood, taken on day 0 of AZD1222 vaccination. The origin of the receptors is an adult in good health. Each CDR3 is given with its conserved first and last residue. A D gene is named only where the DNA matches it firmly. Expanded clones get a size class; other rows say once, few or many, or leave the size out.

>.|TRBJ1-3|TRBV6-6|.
CASSLGVLSGNTIYF
TGTGCCAGCAGTCTAGGGGTCCTCTCTGGAAACACCATATATTTT
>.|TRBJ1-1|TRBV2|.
CAISPGQMNTEAFF
TGTGCCATCAGCCCGGGACAAATGAACACTGAAGCTTTCTTT
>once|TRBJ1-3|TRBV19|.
CASSIIGQTGNTIYF
TGTGCCAGTAGTATAATTGGCCAAACTGGAAACACCATATATTTT
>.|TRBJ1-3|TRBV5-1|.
CASSLGSSGNTIYF
TGCGCCAGCAGCTTGGGTAGTTCTGGAAACACCATATATTTT
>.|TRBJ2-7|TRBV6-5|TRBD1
CASRRQGEKYEQYF
TGTGCCAGCAGGAGACAGGGGGAGAAGTACGAGCAGTACTTC
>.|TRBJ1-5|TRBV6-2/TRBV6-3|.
CASSRQGNSNQPQHF
TGTGCCAGCAGCAGGCAGGGGAATAGCAATCAGCCCCAGCATTTT
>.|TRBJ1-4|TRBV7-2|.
CASSFRWDEKLFF
TGTGCCAGCAGCTTCAGGTGGGATGAAAAACTGTTTTTT
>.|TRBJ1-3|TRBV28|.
CASSLLGGSSGNTIYF
TGTGCCAGCAGTTTATTGGGGGGATCGTCTGGAAACACCATATATTTT
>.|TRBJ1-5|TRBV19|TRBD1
CATKAGTASNQPQHF
TGTGCCACCAAGGCCGGGACAGCAAGCAATCAGCCCCAGCATTTT
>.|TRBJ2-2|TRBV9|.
CASSLGHGPGELFF
TGTGCCAGCAGCTTGGGACACGGGCCCGGGGAGCTGTTTTTT
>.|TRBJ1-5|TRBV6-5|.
CASRRGQYSNQPQHF
TGTGCCAGCAGGAGAGGACAGTATAGCAATCAGCCCCAGCATTTT
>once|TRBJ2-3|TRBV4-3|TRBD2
CASSQDRSSGAPIRDTQYF
TGCGCCAGCAGCCAAGATCGGTCTAGCGGGGCTCCAATCCGGGATACGCAGTATTTT
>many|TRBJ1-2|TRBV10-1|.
CASPEGHNYGYTF
TGCGCCAGCCCCGAGGGGCATAACTATGGCTACACCTTC
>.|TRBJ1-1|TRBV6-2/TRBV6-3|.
CASSRRGEAFF
TGTGCCAGCAGTCGGAGGGGTGAAGCTTTCTTT
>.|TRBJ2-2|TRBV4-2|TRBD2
CASSQGTQAGGYAGELFF
TGTGCCAGCAGCCAAGGAACCCAAGCGGGGGGTTACGCCGGGGAGCTGTTTTTT
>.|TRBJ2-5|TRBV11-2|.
CASSRGGGPDSRETQYF
TGTGCCAGCAGCCGGGGTGGGGGCCCGGATTCGCGAGAGACCCAGTACTTC
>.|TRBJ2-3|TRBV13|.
CASSLRLVPDTQYF
TGTGCCAGCAGCTTAAGACTAGTCCCAGATACGCAGTATTTT
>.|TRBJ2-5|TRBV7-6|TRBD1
CASTLDRGRQETQYF
TGTGCCAGCACCCTGGACAGGGGGCGCCAAGAGACCCAGTACTTC
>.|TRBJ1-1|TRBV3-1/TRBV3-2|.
CASSHTGGGTEAFF
TGTGCCAGCAGCCATACGGGCGGGGGGACTGAAGCTTTCTTT
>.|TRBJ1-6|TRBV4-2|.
CASSQDPENSPLHF
TGTGCCAGCAGCCAAGATCCTGAGAATTCACCCCTCCACTTT
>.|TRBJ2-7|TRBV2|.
CASSEQAISYEQYF
TGTGCCAGCTCAGAACAGGCCATCTCCTACGAGCAGTACTTC
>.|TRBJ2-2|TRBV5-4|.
CASSFAGVGSTGELFF
TGTGCCAGCAGCTTTGCAGGGGTCGGAAGCACCGGGGAGCTGTTTTTT
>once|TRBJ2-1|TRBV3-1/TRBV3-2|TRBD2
CASSQGTSGGVTFF
TGTGCCAGCAGCCAGGGTACAAGCGGGGGGGTAACGTTCTTC
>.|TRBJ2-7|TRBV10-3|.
CAISGVSSYEQYF
TGTGCCATCAGTGGAGTCAGTTCCTACGAGCAGTACTTC
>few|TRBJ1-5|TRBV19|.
CASSSLGLNSNQPQHF
TGTGCCAGTAGTTCCCTGGGCTTAAATAGCAATCAGCCCCAGCATTTT
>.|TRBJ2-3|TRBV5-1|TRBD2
CASSLSISFTGGPTDTQYF
TGCGCCAGCAGCTTGTCGATTTCTTTTACGGGGGGGCCCACAGATACGCAGTATTTT
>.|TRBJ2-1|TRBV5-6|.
CASSWGRGEQFF
TGTGCCAGCAGCTGGGGACGGGGAGAGCAGTTCTTC
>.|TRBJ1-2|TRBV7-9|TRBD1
CASSWGTGEGYTF
TGTGCCAGCAGCTGGGGGACAGGGGAAGGCTACACCTTC
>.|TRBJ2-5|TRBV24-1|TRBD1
CATSDLTGSSTQYF
TGTGCCACCAGTGATCTGACAGGGTCCTCGACCCAGTACTTC
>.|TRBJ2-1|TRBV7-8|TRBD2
CASSLRLTSGGVDEQFF
TGTGCCAGCAGCTTACGTCTCACTAGCGGGGGGGTCGATGAGCAGTTCTTC
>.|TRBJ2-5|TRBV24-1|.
CATSDPGLGETQYF
TGTGCCACCAGTGATCCGGGACTTGGGGAGACCCAGTACTTC
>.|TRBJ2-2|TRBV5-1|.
CASSWTQNTGELFF
TGCGCCAGCAGCTGGACTCAAAACACCGGGGAGCTGTTTTTT
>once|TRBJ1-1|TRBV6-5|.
CASVGGLTEAFF
TGTGCCAGCGTCGGGGGGCTCACTGAAGCTTTCTTT
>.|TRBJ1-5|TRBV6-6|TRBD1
CASSPGGAGGNQPQHF
TGTGCCAGCAGCCCAGGGGGGGCGGGGGGCAATCAGCCCCAGCATTTT
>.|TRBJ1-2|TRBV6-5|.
CASSYAKGGSYGYTF
TGTGCCAGCAGTTATGCCAAGGGTGGGTCCTATGGCTACACCTTC
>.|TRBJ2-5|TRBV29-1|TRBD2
CSVERLAGVQETQYF
TGCAGCGTTGAAAGGCTAGCGGGCGTGCAAGAGACCCAGTACTTC
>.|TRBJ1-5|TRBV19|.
CASKGLSNQPQHF
TGTGCCAGTAAGGGCCTTAGCAATCAGCCCCAGCATTTT
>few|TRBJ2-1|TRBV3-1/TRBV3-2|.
CASSQEARAEQFF
TGTGCCAGCAGCCAAGAGGCAAGGGCTGAGCAGTTCTTC
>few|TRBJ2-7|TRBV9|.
CASSVGPRGGEQYF
TGTGCCAGCAGCGTAGGACCGCGTGGGGGCGAGCAGTACTTC
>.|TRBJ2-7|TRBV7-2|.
CASSLGDREQYF
TGTGCCAGCAGCTTAGGGGACCGCGAGCAGTACTTC
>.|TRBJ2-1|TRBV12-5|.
CASGLVLTRSHIEQFF
TGTGCTAGTGGTTTGGTACTAACCCGATCCCACATTGAGCAGTTCTTC
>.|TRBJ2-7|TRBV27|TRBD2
CASSRGGAYEQYF
TGTGCCAGCAGCCGGGGGGGGGCCTACGAGCAGTACTTC
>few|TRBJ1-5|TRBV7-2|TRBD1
CASSQGTDSNQPQHF
TGTGCCAGCAGCCAAGGGACAGATAGCAATCAGCCCCAGCATTTT
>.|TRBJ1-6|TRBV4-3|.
CASSQEGGLVSPLHF
TGCGCCAGCAGCCAAGAAGGGGGTTTGGTTTCACCCCTCCACTTT
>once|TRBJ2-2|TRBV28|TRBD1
CASSLGTGGFGELFF
TGTGCCAGCAGCCTAGGGACAGGAGGATTCGGGGAGCTGTTTTTT
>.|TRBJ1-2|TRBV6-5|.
CASSRTGSNYGYTF
TGTGCCAGCAGTCGGACGGGTTCCAACTATGGCTACACCTTC
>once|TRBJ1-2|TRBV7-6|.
CASSQQSALGYTF
TGTGCCAGCAGTCAACAGTCGGCATTGGGCTACACCTTC
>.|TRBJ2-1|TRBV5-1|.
CASSLGGTSYNEQFF
TGCGCCAGCAGCTTAGGGGGGACCTCCTACAATGAGCAGTTCTTC
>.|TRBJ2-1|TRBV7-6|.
CASSHNPRSTGEQFF
TGTGCCAGCAGCCATAACCCCCGGAGCACGGGTGAGCAGTTCTTC
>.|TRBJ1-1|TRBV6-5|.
CASSPKGTRF
TGTGCCAGCAGTCCCAAAGGTACTAGGTTT
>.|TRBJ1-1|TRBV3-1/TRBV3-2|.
CASSHGLENTEAFF
TGTGCCAGCAGCCATGGACTGGAGAACACTGAAGCTTTCTTT
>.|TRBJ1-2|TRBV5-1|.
CASSFLGENYGYTF
TGCGCCAGCAGCTTTCTGGGAGAGAACTATGGCTACACCTTC
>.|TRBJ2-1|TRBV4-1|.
CASSQEGLARYNEQFF
TGCGCCAGCAGCCAAGAGGGGCTAGCGAGATACAATGAGCAGTTCTTC